This T cell receptor beta chain comes out of a study of lymphopenia after photon versus proton radiotherapy. Of note for this clone: As yet, its antigen is unknown.

Here immunoSEQ multiplex PCR was the method, and the copy in TCRdb shows in-frame clones only, minus some. The top ten clones hold 20% to 25% of a sample with some 44,000 clones, around 81% of them seen once. Findings of the study overall: Larger post-nadir TCR diversity loss correlated inversely with survival in deceased patients. Proton therapy kept repertoires fairly stable, unlike photons, which gained effector/memory cells. After the lymphocyte nadir, photon-treated repertoires showed oligoclonal expansion, especially of CD8+ Temra cells. Better survival with proton therapy was suggested as possible, not demonstrated.

V lost 3 bases, J lost 4 bases, and 6 bases stayed unmatched. CDR3 size: 15 residues. Germline CDR1 and CDR2: SGHNT and YENEEA. The receptor's source is a woman aged 70-85 years with pancreatic cancer. This chain joins TRBV11-3 and TRBJ1-1; 9 nucleotides align to TRBD1. The sequenced sample was peripheral blood, obtained from a patient treated with proton-based radiotherapy. CDR3 region: CASSFSGQGGTEAFF. The DNA of the CDR3 is TGTGCCAGCAGCTTTTCGGGACAGGGAGGCACTGAAGCTTTCTTT.